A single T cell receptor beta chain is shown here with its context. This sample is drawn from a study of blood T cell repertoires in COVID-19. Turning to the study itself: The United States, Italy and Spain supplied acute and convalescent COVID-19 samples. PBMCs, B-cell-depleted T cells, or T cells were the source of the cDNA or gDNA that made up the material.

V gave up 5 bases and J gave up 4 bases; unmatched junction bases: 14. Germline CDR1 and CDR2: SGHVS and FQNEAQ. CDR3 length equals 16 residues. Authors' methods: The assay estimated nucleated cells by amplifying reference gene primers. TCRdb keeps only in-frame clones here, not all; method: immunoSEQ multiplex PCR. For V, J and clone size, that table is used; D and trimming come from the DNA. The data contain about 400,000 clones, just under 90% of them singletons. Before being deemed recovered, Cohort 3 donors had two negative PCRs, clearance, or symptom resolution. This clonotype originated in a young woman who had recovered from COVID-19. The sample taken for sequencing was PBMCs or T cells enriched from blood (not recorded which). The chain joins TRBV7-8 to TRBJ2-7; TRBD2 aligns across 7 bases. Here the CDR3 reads CASSIVTPGLSYEQYF. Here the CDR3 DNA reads TGTGCCAGCAGCATAGTCACCCCGGGACTAAGTTACGAGCAGTACTTC.